This entry lists 11 T cell receptor beta chains sequenced from one sample in a study of shared clonotypes between healthy human individuals. TCRdb keeps only in-frame clones here, not all; method: immunoSEQ multiplex PCR. The table records around 2.5 million clones, 93% of them present only once. The sequenced material came from naive CD4+ T cells from PBMCs. Subset defined: CD45RA+ positively selected. These receptors came from a man between 18 and 35 years old in good health. Some clones in this sample may be carry-over from other donors' samples.

About this clone itself: Other DNA sequences in this specimen translate into the identical CDR3. The chain joins TRBV5-4 to TRBJ2-7; no firm D call. The V and J ends lost 0 bases and 2 bases respectively, with 9 bases between them. The CDR3 length is 14 residues. Germline CDR1 SGHNT, CDR2 YYREEE (reference sequence). The CDR3 coding sequence is TGTGCCAGCAGCTTGGTCGGTGGGGCCTACGAGCAGTACTTC. It translates to CASSLVGGAYEQYF.

The count of this clone is one. This chain links TRBV4-1 with TRBJ1-2; D is unclear. The CDR3 is made up of 14 amino acids. Germline lookup yields CDR1 MGHRA and CDR2 YSYEKL. V was shortened by 4 bases and J by 5 bases, with 14 bases between the two germline ends. DNA for the CDR3: TGCGCCAGCAGCCCTCCCGACGGTTTGTATGGCTACACCTTC. It translates to CASSPPDGLYGYTF.

The chain carries TRBV7-2 and TRBJ2-5; D is perhaps TRBD1 (6 bases). Trimming pared 3 bases from V and 5 bases from J, leaving 10 bases between. Germline CDR1 and CDR2: SGHTA and FQGNSA. CDR3 length: 13 residues. The CDR3 is CASSFGGGETQYF. The CDR3 coding sequence is TGTGCCAGCAGCTTTGGGGGCGGCGAGACCCAGTACTTC.

The chain joins TRBV28 to TRBJ2-3; 7 nucleotides agree with TRBD1. Germline values: CDR1 MDHEN, CDR2 SYDVKM. V shed 7 bases, J shed 4 bases, and the junction held 5 bases outside the gene matches. The CDR3 covers 13 residues. The CDR3 bases are TGTGCCAGCAACAGGGGATTGGCAGATACGCAGTATTTT. It encodes CASNRGLADTQYF.

V is TRBV25-1 and J is TRBJ2-7, with TRBD1 matching over 9 bases. The CDR3 contains 15 residues. Unmatched junction bases numbered 10, after V lost 5 bases and J lost 5 bases. Germline CDR1 reads MGHDK; CDR2 reads SYGVNS. The CDR3 DNA reads TGTGCCAGCAGTTCCCCCGGGACAGGGTTCCACGAGCAGTACTTC. The encoded protein is CASSSPGTGFHEQYF.

This clone has just one count. This chain links TRBV6-6 with TRBJ1-1; perhaps TRBD1 as D (5 bases). Trimming removed 6 bases at V and 6 bases at J, with 14 bases between. CDR1 and CDR2 from the germline V gene are MNHNY and SVGAGI (reference sequence). The CDR3 extends over 13 amino acids. Written as DNA, the CDR3 is TGTGCCAGCAGAAAACAGGATCAGGCTGAAGCTTTCTTT. It translates to CASRKQDQAEAFF.

This rearrangement joins TRBV11-2 to TRBJ2-1; D may be TRBD1 or TRBD2 (5 bases each). CDR3 length: 13 residues. Germline CDR1 and CDR2: SGHAT and FQNNGV. With 5 bases removed from V and 9 bases from J, the gap between germline ends came to 14 bases. CDR3 DNA sequence: TGTGCCAGCAGCCCCAACCGGGGCGGTGAGCAGTTCTTC. It specifies CASSPNRGGEQFF.

The chain joins TRBV30 to TRBJ2-2; a weak D match, TRBD1 (5 bases). This CDR3 has 12 residues. From germline, CDR1 is GTSNPN and CDR2 SVGIG (reference sequence). The V and J ends lost 1 base and 6 bases respectively, with 6 bases between them. The CDR3 loop is CAWSETAGELFF. CDR3 DNA sequence: TGTGCCTGGAGTGAGACAGCCGGGGAGCTGTTTTTT.

V and J are TRBV5-8 and TRBJ2-7; possible D gene TRBD1, 5 bases. CDR1 SGHTS and CDR2 YDEGEE come from the germline V gene. The V gene lost 0 bases and the J gene lost 3 bases, with 13 bases spanning the gap. The CDR3 is 15 amino acids. The CDR3 loop reads CASSLVGHKNYEQYF. The CDR3 DNA follows: TGTGCCAGCAGCTTGGTCGGACACAAGAACTACGAGCAGTACTTC.

The chain is built from TRBV6-1 and TRBJ1-4; 8 positions agree with TRBD1. V shed 3 bases, J shed 14 bases, and the junction held 8 bases outside the gene matches. CDR3 length: 13 residues. Germline V CDR1 and CDR2: MNHNS, SASEGT. The CDR3 protein is CASSDLRTGNLFF. The CDR3 region has the DNA TGTGCCAGCAGTGACTTAAGGACAGGGAATCTGTTTTTT.

The chain joins TRBV11-2 to TRBJ2-7, with D hard to call. The length of the CDR3 is 12 residues. Germline CDR1 and CDR2: SGHAT and FQNNGV. V lost 4 bases to trimming and J lost 0 bases, with 4 bases between them. CDR3 amino acids: CASSYSSYEQYF. CDR3 sequence (DNA): TGTGCCAGCAGCTATAGCTCCTACGAGCAGTACTTC.